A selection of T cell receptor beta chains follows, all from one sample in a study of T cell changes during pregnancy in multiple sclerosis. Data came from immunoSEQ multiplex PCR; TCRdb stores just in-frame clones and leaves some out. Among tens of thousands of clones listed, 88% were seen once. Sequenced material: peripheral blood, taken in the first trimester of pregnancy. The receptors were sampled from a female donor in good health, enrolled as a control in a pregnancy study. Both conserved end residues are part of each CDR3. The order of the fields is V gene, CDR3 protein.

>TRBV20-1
CSERIADTQYF
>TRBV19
CASSTGFPNQPQHF
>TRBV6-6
CASSLAGRTDTQYF
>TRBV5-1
CASSFEAGKNTEAFF
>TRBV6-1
CASSDLQGDYGYTF
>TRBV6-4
CASSQDGGGTGEQFF
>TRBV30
CAWDGGYDGYTF
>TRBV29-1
CSVESWDSSYEQYF
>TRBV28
CASSPNRGQFF
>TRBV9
CASSAFSEGNEQYF
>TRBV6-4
CASSDGTDYNEQFF
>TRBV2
CASRQGPYEQYF
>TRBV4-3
CASSQGTRGNDEQFF
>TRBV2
CASTGLDTQYF
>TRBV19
CASSWSPGTGVYGYTF
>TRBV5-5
CASSLYRGQGPQNTEAFF
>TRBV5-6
CASSKRRTEAFF
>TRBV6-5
CASSTSSYNEQFF
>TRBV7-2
CASSLGRTGGGNTIYF
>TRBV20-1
CSAEYNEQFF
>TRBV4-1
CASSQDSYYNEQFF
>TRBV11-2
CASSSSDRGDYEQYF
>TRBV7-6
CASSPLASGTDTQYF
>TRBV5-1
CASSAVGTGGFRTEAFF
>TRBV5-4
CASSHGTSGLTGELFF
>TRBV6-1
CASRTGGDTDTQYF
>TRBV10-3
CATNFGTGGHGELFF
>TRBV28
CASSFSGTGYGFF
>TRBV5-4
CASSAEAHSNYGYTF
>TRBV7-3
CASSQARGTDTQYF
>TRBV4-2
CASSSPPGLAGDSSYNEQFF
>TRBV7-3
CASSLTGTGGRETQYF
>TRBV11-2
CASSLRAAGATYEQYF
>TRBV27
CASKPSGRAYEQFF
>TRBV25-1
CASSEGLAGGNEQFF
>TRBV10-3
CAISVGTGNTGELFF
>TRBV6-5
CASSYSLRSEQFF
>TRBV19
CASSIDSAKGGEAFF